The 25 T cell receptor beta chains below all came from one sample that was sequenced in a study of blood T cell repertoires in COVID-19. TCRdb's copy holds only in-frame clones and misses some; the assay was immunoSEQ multiplex PCR. This sample has under 200,000 clones; about nine tenths occur once, and the top ten carry around 3.5%. The sequencing input was peripheral blood. The receptors shown here come from a man in his 70s with acute or convalescent COVID-19.

This chain connects TRBV9 to TRBJ2-7; 14 nucleotides align to TRBD2. The CDR3 spans 15 residues. Unmatched junction bases numbered 12, after V lost 4 bases and J lost 12 bases. The germline gives CDR1 SGDLS, CDR2 YYNGEE. CDR3 sequence: CASSPTTGLAGDRYF. In DNA form, the CDR3 reads TGTGCCAGCAGCCCAACAACGGGACTAGCGGGAGACAGGTACTTC.

The chain joins TRBV4-3 to TRBJ2-2, with TRBD1 matching 8 bases. The CDR3 totals 17 residues. Germline V gene lookup returns CDR1 LGHNA and CDR2 YSLEER. V dropped 1 base and J dropped 1; count of bases not matched to a gene: 5. The CDR3 is CASSQGTGTGNTGELFF. The CDR3 DNA follows: TGCGCCAGCAGCCAAGGTACCGGGACAGGGAACACCGGGGAGCTGTTTTTT.

V is TRBV7-2 and J is TRBJ2-5; D is ambiguous. The V end lost 1 base, the J end lost 9 bases, and 9 bases lay between the germline ends. The V gene's germline CDR1 is SGHTA and CDR2 FQGNSA. This CDR3 is built from 12 residues. Here the CDR3 reads CASSLDSPPQYF. The DNA of the CDR3 is TGTGCCAGCAGCTTAGACAGTCCCCCCCAGTACTTC.

The CDR3 DNA is TGTGCCTGGAGTCAGGGGGGCTATGGCTACACCTTC. Translating gives CAWSQGGYGYTF. The V gene is TRBV30, the J gene TRBJ1-2; TRBD1 agrees at 7 bases. With V trimmed by 2 bases and J by 4 bases, 1 base remained unmatched. Germline CDR1 is GTSNPN and CDR2 is SVGIG (reference sequence). CDR3 length: 12 amino acids.

The chain recombines TRBV6-5 with TRBJ1-5; 9 bases are shared with TRBD1. CDR3 length: 14 amino acids. Per the germline V gene, CDR1 is MNHEY and CDR2 is SVGAGI. With V trimmed by 6 bases and J by 6 bases, 6 bases remained unmatched. The CDR3 here is CASSRDRDGQPQHF. The CDR3 coding sequence is TGTGCCAGCAGCCGGGACAGGGACGGTCAGCCCCAGCATTTT.

In nucleotides, the CDR3 is TGTGCCAGCAAGAGCGGGGGCGGGCCCCAGCATTTT. It translates to CASKSGGGPQHF. This chain connects TRBV27 to TRBJ1-5, with D maybe TRBD1 (6 bases). CDR1 and CDR2 from the germline V gene are MNHEY and SMNVEV (reference sequence). CDR3 length equals 12 residues. The V end lost 7 bases, the J end lost 9 bases, and 13 bases lay between the germline ends.

V gene TRBV6-4 combines with J gene TRBJ1-1; 7 bases fit TRBD1. Germline CDR1 and CDR2: MRHNA and SNTAGT. Unmatched junction bases numbered 11, after V lost 8 bases and J lost 2 bases. CDR3 length equals 15 residues. The CDR3 bases are TGTGCCAGCCCCACGACGGGACAGAGAAACACTGAAGCTTTCTTT. Protein product: CASPTTGQRNTEAFF.

The chain combines TRBV5-1 with TRBJ2-3; D uncertain. V lost 5 bases and J lost 2, with 3 bases in between. CDR3 length: 11 residues. The germline V gene has CDR1 SGHRS and CDR2 YFSETQ. The CDR3 DNA follows: TGCGCCAGCAGTCTCACAGATACGCAGTATTTT. Protein product: CASSLTDTQYF. Variable domain in full (rest from reference TRBV5-1 and TRBJ2-3): KAGVTQTPRYLIKTRGQQVTLSCSPISGHRSVSWYQQTPGQGLQFLFEYFSETQRNKGNFPGRFSGRQFSNSRSEMNVSTLELGDSALYLCASSLTDTQYFGPGTRLTVL.

The chain is built from TRBV13 and TRBJ2-7, with TRBD2 matching over 11 bases. Germline trimming cut 5 bases from V and 0 bases from J; bases unmatched to any gene: 6. CDR1 PRHDT and CDR2 FYEKMQ come from the germline V gene (reference sequence). The CDR3 extends over 16 amino acids. CDR3 sequence: CASSQRLAGTSYEQYF. The CDR3 nucleotides read TGTGCCAGCAGCCAGCGACTAGCGGGGACCTCCTACGAGCAGTACTTC.

This clone was seen a single time. The chain employs TRBV11-2 and TRBJ2-5; TRBD2 matches 9 bases. The CDR3 runs to 16 residues. CDR1 is SGHAT and CDR2 is FQNNGV in the germline V gene. V shed 0 bases, J shed 4 bases, and the junction held 6 bases outside the gene matches. The CDR3 here is CASSLDRAGGRETQYF. In DNA, the CDR3 is TGTGCCAGCAGCTTAGATCGTGCGGGGGGGCGAGAGACCCAGTACTTC.

The V and J genes are TRBV5-6 and TRBJ2-3, with 10 nucleotides matching TRBD1. The CDR3 is made up of 15 amino acids. Looked up from germline, CDR1 is SGHDT and CDR2 is YYEEEE. V dropped 4 bases and J dropped 7; count of bases not matched to a gene: 9. The CDR3, as DNA: TGTGCCAGCAGCCCCGGGACAGGGGAAGGGAATACGCAGTATTTT. Residues: CASSPGTGEGNTQYF.

This clone appeared once. The chain carries TRBV5-4 and TRBJ1-4; maybe TRBD1 (5 bases). The CDR3 sequence is 14 residues long. The V and J ends lost 5 bases and 8 bases respectively, with 16 bases between them. Germline-derived CDR1 and CDR2 are SGHNT and YYREEE (reference sequence). Written as DNA, the CDR3 is TGTGCCAGCAGTTCCCGGGGGGTTGAGGAAAAACTGTTTTTT. Protein sequence: CASSSRGVEEKLFF.

The chain uses TRBV18 and TRBJ1-2; D is ambiguous. CDR1 KGHSH and CDR2 LQKENI come from the germline V gene. The CDR3 spans 14 residues. With 6 bases removed from V and 4 bases from J, the gap between germline ends came to 15 bases. CDR3 in DNA: TGTGCCAGCTCTCCGAGTGGACTCCGCTATGGCTACACCTTC. Its protein is CASSPSGLRYGYTF.

J is TRBJ2-1 and V is TRBV9; D is perhaps TRBD2 (6 bases). From germline, CDR1 is SGDLS and CDR2 YYNGEE. Trimming left V 0 bases short and J 9 bases short, with 10 bases between. The CDR3 is 13 residues long. CDR3 coding DNA: TGTGCCAGCAGCGTAGATTGGCGGGGTGAGCAGTTCTTC. It translates to CASSVDWRGEQFF.

J is TRBJ1-1 and V is TRBV3-1 (or the pseudogene TRBV3-2); TRBD1 is a possible D gene (6 bases). The V and J ends lost 3 bases and 11 bases respectively, with 16 bases between them. The CDR3 extends over 13 amino acids. CDR1 LGHDT and CDR2 YNNKEL come from the germline V gene (reference sequence). CDR3 coding DNA: TGTGCCAGCAGCCAGGGAGGGGGGACAAGGGCTTTCTTT. Amino acid sequence: CASSQGGGTRAFF.

Details on this clone: The sample carries other DNA sequences with the same CDR3. The V and J genes are TRBV7-2 and TRBJ2-2; 12 nucleotides match TRBD2. J lost 4 bases, V lost 5 bases, and 2 bases had no gene match. This CDR3 comprises 15 residues. The germline V gene has CDR1 SGHTA and CDR2 FQGNSA. CDR3 in amino acids: CASSPGLAGTGELFF. Written as DNA, the CDR3 is TGTGCCAGCAGCCCGGGACTAGCGGGCACCGGGGAGCTGTTTTTT.

This clone was recorded a few times. This sequence joins TRBV24-1 and TRBJ2-5, with D tentatively TRBD2 (6 bases). V lost 10 bases, J lost 6 bases, and 11 bases lay in between. The CDR3 loop spans 11 amino acids. Germline V gene lookup returns CDR1 KGHDR and CDR2 SFDVKD. The CDR3 sequence: CATAAGKTQYF. CDR3 coding DNA: TGTGCCACGGCGGCGGGGAAGACCCAGTACTTC.

The J gene is TRBJ2-1, the V gene TRBV5-1; 7 bases agree with TRBD1. Trimming at V came to 0 bases and at J to 8 bases, leaving 2 bases not matched to a gene. The CDR3 extends over 13 amino acids. Germline V gene data show CDR1 as SGHRS and CDR2 as YFSETQ. DNA for the CDR3: TGCGCCAGCAGCTTGGGACAGGGCGATGAGCAGTTCTTC. It encodes CASSLGQGDEQFF.

The chain has TRBV20-1 and TRBJ2-3; 7 positions match TRBD2. The CDR3 length is 16 residues. V was clipped by 3 bases and J by 2 bases; unmatched bases: 11. CDR1 and CDR2 (germline): DFQATT, SNEGSKA (reference sequence). The CDR3 DNA follows: TGCAGTGCTAGTGACGGGACTACCTCTTCCACAGATACGCAGTATTTT. It translates to CSASDGTTSSTDTQYF.

This clone was seen more than once but under ten times. The junction does not match germline at one end; this may be a read error. The chain links TRBV7-7 to TRBJ2-3; 12 positions agree with TRBD2. Germline V gene data show CDR1 as SSHAT and CDR2 as FNYEAQ (reference sequence). The CDR3 runs 16 residues. CDR3 residues: CASSRGLAGSTDTQYF. The CDR3 bases are TGTGCTAGCAGCCGCGGACTAGCGGGATCCACAGATACGCAGTATTTT.

The CDR3 nucleotides read TGTGCCAGCAGTCTACGACAGCATCAGCCCCAGCATTTT. It encodes CASSLRQHQPQHF. The chain joins TRBV12-3 or TRBV12-4 to TRBJ1-5; a possible D gene is TRBD1 (5 bases). V was pared by 5 bases and J by 5 bases, with 10 bases between. The CDR3 is 13 residues long.

This chain connects TRBV5-6 to TRBJ2-5, with 8 bases lining up with TRBD1. Germline loops: CDR1 SGHDT, CDR2 YYEEEE. V dropped 6 bases and J dropped 6; count of bases not matched to a gene: 7. This CDR3 spans 13 amino acids. The CDR3 region has the DNA TGTGCCAGCAACCTCCAGGGGGCACAGACCCAGTACTTC. Its translation is CASNLQGAQTQYF.

CDR3 sequence: CAISESTGTQYF. In DNA form, the CDR3 reads TGTGCCATCAGTGAGTCGACTGGGACCCAGTACTTC. The V gene is TRBV10-3, the J gene TRBJ2-5; D not resolved. CDR3 length equals 12 residues. V was shortened by 0 bases and J by 7 bases, with 6 bases between the two germline ends. CDR1 and CDR2 (germline): ENHRY, SYGVKD.

The rearrangement uses TRBV6-9 and TRBJ2-4; 11 bases are a match to TRBD2. This CDR3 spans 17 amino acids. J was trimmed by 3 bases and V by 4 bases; bases with no gene match: 8. CDR1 is MNHGY, CDR2 SVAAGI, per germline. The CDR3 DNA is TGTGCCAGCAGTTTATCGAGACTAGCGGGGCACAAAAACATTCAGTACTTC. Translating it yields CASSLSRLAGHKNIQYF.

This chain connects TRBV4-3 to TRBJ2-2, with TRBD1 matching 12 bases. CDR1 and CDR2 (germline): LGHNA, YSLEER. This CDR3 is 16 amino acids long. With V trimmed by 3 bases and J by 7 bases, 6 bases remained unmatched. The CDR3 DNA is TGCGCCAGCAGCCACGGGACAGGGGGCGCGGGCGGGGAGCTGTTTTTT. This translates into CASSHGTGGAGGELFF.